This T cell receptor (beta chain) was found in a study of T-cell reconstitution after alpha-beta-depleted transplantation in children. This clonotype was detected a few times. V lost 8 bases to trimming and J lost 4 bases; unmatched junction nucleotides: 6. Germline lookup yields CDR1 MNHNS and CDR2 SASEGT. The CDR3 loop spans 13 amino acids. Molecular barcoding with unique molecular identifiers was used for the TCRbeta library. Each CDR3 protein gets one entry after TCRdb re-called the PCR reads with MiXCR. This sample has about 540,000 distinct CDR3 sequences; around 17% occur once, and the top ten carry 3.3%.

This sequence joins TRBV6-1 and TRBJ1-2; 8 nucleotides line up with TRBD1. The material sequenced was PBMCs from the stem cell graft donor, taken from the stem cell graft. The TCR originated in a human donor who donated a stem cell graft to a child with acute lymphoblastic leukemia. The CDR3 DNA reads as TGTGCCAGCTTTCTGACAGGGGTCTATGGCTACACCTTC. Its translation is CASFLTGVYGYTF.